One sample yielded the 21 T cell receptor beta chains listed below, sequenced in a study of cytomegalovirus exposure and HLA in healthy donors. 13 Jbeta primers and 60 Vbeta primers were used for the PCR. Here immunoSEQ multiplex PCR was the method, and the copy in TCRdb shows in-frame clones only, minus some. The data show 150,000 or so clones, approximately 80% seen once. The sample was PBMCs. These receptors were obtained from a woman aged 50 to 65 in good health and CMV-seropositive.

CDR3 in amino acids: CASTHSGGPTEAFF. The CDR3 nucleotides read TGTGCCAGTACCCATTCGGGGGGGCCCACTGAAGCTTTCTTT. This chain connects TRBV19 to TRBJ1-1; maybe TRBD1 (6 bases). Per germline, CDR1 LNHDA and CDR2 SQIVND (reference sequence). This CDR3 comprises 14 residues. Trimming took off 7 bases at V and 4 bases at J, with 16 bases between the two ends.

V is TRBV5-1 and J is TRBJ2-1; TRBD2 is a possible D gene (5 bases). CDR3 size: 14 residues. V was shortened by 0 bases and J by 9 bases, with 13 bases between the two germline ends. Germline CDR1 SGHRS, CDR2 YFSETQ. The CDR3 DNA reads TGCGCCAGCAGCTTGGCGACGACCGCGGGTGAGCAGTTCTTC. Translation gives CASSLATTAGEQFF. The full variable domain, rest sourced from reference TRBV5-1 and TRBJ2-1, is KAGVTQTPRYLIKTRGQQVTLSCSPISGHRSVSWYQQTPGQGLQFLFEYFSETQRNKGNFPGRFSGRQFSNSRSEMNVSTLELGDSALYLCASSLATTAGEQFFGPGTRLTVL.

This chain links TRBV7-2 with TRBJ2-4; 8 bases map to TRBD1. The J segment lost 6 bases and the V segment lost 2 bases, leaving 6 bases of the junction unmatched. Germline values: CDR1 SGHTA, CDR2 FQGNSA. The CDR3 is 15 residues long. The CDR3 sequence is CASSLRGQGGNIQYF. The DNA of the CDR3 is TGTGCCAGCAGCTTACGCGGACAGGGCGGAAACATTCAGTACTTC.

This CDR3 reads CSVEKIGTVGYTF. The CDR3 nucleotides read TGCAGCGTTGAAAAGATTGGGACAGTAGGCTACACCTTC. The chain links TRBV29-1 to TRBJ1-2; 7 bases align to TRBD1. CDR1 is SQVTM, CDR2 ANQGSEA, per germline. V shed 2 bases, J shed 8 bases, and the junction held 8 bases outside the gene matches. CDR3 length equals 13 residues.

The rearrangement uses TRBV9 and TRBJ1-1; TRBD1 matches at 10 bases. The CDR3 has 17 amino acids. The germline gives CDR1 SGDLS, CDR2 YYNGEE. The V and J ends lost 3 bases and 3 bases, in that order; junction bases with no gene match: 11. The CDR3 reads CASSDRRQGAGDTEAFF. DNA of the CDR3: TGTGCCAGCAGCGACCGGAGACAGGGGGCTGGCGACACTGAAGCTTTCTTT.

The chain couples TRBV18 to TRBJ1-5; D is ambiguous. The V gene's germline CDR1 is KGHSH and CDR2 LQKENI. V lost 6 bases and J 0 bases, leaving 9 bases between the germline ends. CDR3 length: 14 residues. CDR3: CASSRSGSNQPQHF. In DNA, the CDR3 is TGTGCCAGCTCCCGATCGGGTAGCAATCAGCCCCAGCATTTT.

A few counts support this clone. The V gene is TRBV5-3, the J gene TRBJ2-7, with 9 nucleotides matching TRBD1. TRBV5-3 carries the ORF label, with uncertain function. The CDR3 has 14 residues. With 5 bases clipped from V and 4 bases from J, the junction kept 7 bases outside the gene matches. CDR3 DNA sequence: TGTGCCAGAAGATCGGGACAGGGTGCATACGAGCAGTACTTC. Protein product: CARRSGQGAYEQYF.

The chain uses TRBV7-2 and TRBJ1-1; the D gene is possibly TRBD1 (6 bases). V was shortened by 2 bases and J by 5 bases, with 12 bases between the two germline ends. CDR3 length: 14 amino acids. The germline V gene has CDR1 SGHTA and CDR2 FQGNSA. The CDR3 sequence is CASSLKQGRTEAFF. CDR3 coding DNA: TGTGCCAGCAGCTTAAAACAGGGACGGACTGAAGCTTTCTTT.

This sequence joins TRBV5-1 and TRBJ1-6; D may be TRBD1 (6 bases). V shed 6 bases and J shed 0 bases, with 13 bases lying between them. This CDR3 contains 16 residues. Germline assignment: CDR1 SGHRS and CDR2 YFSETQ. The CDR3 spells CASTAQGRSYNSPLHF. In DNA form, the CDR3 reads TGCGCCAGCACCGCACAGGGACGCTCCTATAATTCACCCCTCCACTTT.

The rearrangement joins TRBV9 to TRBJ1-4, with TRBD1 identical over 7 bases. The CDR3 has 15 residues. The V segment lost 3 bases and the J segment 4 bases; nucleotides outside the gene matches: 6. The germline CDR1 and CDR2 sequences are SGDLS and YYNGEE. CDR3: CASSGSGTVNEKLFF. The CDR3 coding sequence is TGTGCCAGCAGCGGCTCCGGGACAGTTAATGAAAAACTGTTTTTT.

This clone came up a few times. The chain uses TRBV7-2 and TRBJ1-2; D is possibly TRBD1 (5 bases). The germline V gene encodes CDR1 SGHTA and CDR2 FQGNSA. Trimming left V 2 bases short and J 7 bases short, with 14 bases between. The length of the CDR3 is 14 residues. CDR3 sequence: CASSLNPGMSGYTF. CDR3 bases: TGTGCCAGCAGCTTAAATCCAGGGATGAGTGGCTACACCTTC.

The chain has TRBV5-1 and TRBJ1-2; weak D call: TRBD1 (5 bases). Trimming took off 4 bases at V and 4 bases at J, with 26 bases between the two ends. Germline CDR1 reads SGHRS; CDR2 reads YFSETQ. The CDR3 sequence is 18 residues long. Written as DNA, the CDR3 is TGCGCCAGCAGCCCCCGACAGACCGACTTCAATCTTCTCTATGGCTACACCTTC. Protein sequence: CASSPRQTDFNLLYGYTF. Drawing the rest from reference TRBV5-1 and TRBJ1-2, the complete variable domain is KAGVTQTPRYLIKTRGQQVTLSCSPISGHRSVSWYQQTPGQGLQFLFEYFSETQRNKGNFPGRFSGRQFSNSRSEMNVSTLELGDSALYLCASSPRQTDFNLLYGYTFGSGTRLTVV.

This clone was detected a few times. DNA of the CDR3: TGTGCCTGGAGTGTTTCAGGAGGCTACACCTTC. Amino acid sequence: CAWSVSGGYTF. J is TRBJ1-2 and V is TRBV30; D remains ambiguous. Germline CDR1 reads GTSNPN; CDR2 reads SVGIG (reference sequence). The germline V and J ends were trimmed by 0 bases and 8 bases, with 7 bases remaining between them. CDR3 length: 11 residues.

The chain joins TRBV5-6 to TRBJ2-2, with 10 positions matching TRBD2. The V and J ends lost 4 bases and 8 bases, in that order; junction bases with no gene match: 8. The CDR3 has 15 amino acids. CDR1 is SGHDT, CDR2 YYEEEE, per germline. The CDR3 loop is CASSPGLANPGELFF. The CDR3 coding sequence is TGTGCCAGCAGCCCGGGACTAGCGAATCCGGGGGAGCTGTTTTTT.

V is TRBV27 and J is TRBJ2-1; 9 bases are shared with TRBD1. Unmatched junction bases numbered 8, after V lost 6 bases and J lost 8 bases. The CDR3 covers 14 residues. CDR1 is MNHEY and CDR2 is SMNVEV in the germline V gene (reference sequence). In nucleotides, the CDR3 is TGTGCCAGCAGCAATATTCGGGACAGGGATGAGCAGTTCTTC. The encoded protein is CASSNIRDRDEQFF.

The chain links TRBV11-2 to TRBJ2-2, with D unclear. CDR3 length: 15 amino acids. With 5 bases removed from V and 1 base from J, the gap between germline ends came to 11 bases. CDR1 SGHAT and CDR2 FQNNGV come from the germline V gene. The CDR3 reads CASSPVVLNTGELFF. Written as DNA, the CDR3 is TGTGCCAGCAGCCCCGTAGTGCTGAACACCGGGGAGCTGTTTTTT.

V usage is TRBV19 and J usage is TRBJ1-1; 9 positions agree with TRBD1. V shed 9 bases and J 7 bases; nucleotides not matched to a gene: 9. CDR1 is LNHDA, CDR2 SQIVND, per germline (reference sequence). The CDR3 is 13 amino acids. The CDR3 loop reads CARTGTGKNEAFF. Written as DNA, the CDR3 is TGTGCCAGAACTGGGACAGGGAAGAATGAAGCTTTCTTT.

This chain connects TRBV2 to TRBJ1-1; 7 bases line up with TRBD1. J gave up 6 bases and V 8 bases, and 9 bases lay outside the gene matches. Looked up from germline, CDR1 is SNHLY and CDR2 is FYNNEI. The CDR3 is 13 residues long. The CDR3 loop reads CASGAGGSAEAFF. CDR3 DNA: TGTGCCAGCGGAGCAGGGGGTTCTGCTGAAGCTTTCTTT.

The rearrangement links TRBV6-5 to TRBJ1-2; D is unresolved. The CDR3 length is 14 residues. V lost 1 base, J lost 7 bases, and 13 bases lay in between. The V gene's germline CDR1 is MNHEY and CDR2 SVGAGI. CDR3 sequence: CASSYFSGSGGYTF. The CDR3 region has the DNA TGTGCCAGCAGTTACTTCTCGGGAAGTGGTGGCTACACCTTC.

The V gene is TRBV6-1, the J gene TRBJ2-2; 7 bases line up with TRBD2. Germline-derived CDR1 and CDR2 are MNHNS and SASEGT. The CDR3 has 18 amino acids. The ends lost 3 bases at V and 0 bases at J; junction bases unmatched: 10. CDR3 DNA sequence: TGTGCCAGCAGTGAGGCCCAGTGGGGGGGTTCGAACACCGGGGAGCTGTTTTTT. Its protein is CASSEAQWGGSNTGELFF.

The V gene is TRBV6-1, the J gene TRBJ2-5; D perhaps matches TRBD1 (6 bases). TRBJ2-7 matches the DNA end more closely, so the J call is doubtful. Looked up from germline, CDR1 is MNHNS and CDR2 is SASEGT. The CDR3 has 16 amino acids. The CDR3: CASSGGYRDVRYEQYF. Written as DNA, the CDR3 is TGTGCCAGCAGTGGGGGCTACAGGGACGTCCGCTACGAGCAGTACTTC.